Detailed here is one T cell receptor (beta chain). Its target is unknown. The source of the sample is a study of cytomegalovirus exposure and HLA in healthy donors. Per the germline V gene, CDR1 is LNHDA and CDR2 is SQIVND (reference sequence). The CDR3 is made up of 15 amino acids. V shed 5 bases and J shed 5 bases, with 19 bases lying between them. Study outcomes and limitations: In the analysis, some V segments, TRBV6-2 and TRBV6-3 included, were excluded as indistinguishable. Later analysis identified several of the most significant clusters that appeared linked to common viral pathogens. Among TCR sequences, most were rare, though some public TCRs appeared in many donors.

The study ran its PCR with 60 Vbeta and 13 Jbeta primers. In the original processing: In a later analysis, 70 million to 80 million unique TCR beta chains included roughly 11 million shared by two or more donors. Assay used: immunoSEQ multiplex PCR; TCRdb lists only in-frame clones, some missing. The V and J calls and clone size are taken from that table; D and trimming were inferred from the DNA. The sample records some 95,000 clones, 55% to 80% being singletons. This TCR was sampled from a female donor in good health and CMV-seronegative. Sequencing used PBMCs. The chain uses TRBV19 and TRBJ2-7; weak D call: TRBD2 (5 bases). The CDR3 region is CASSPPRTGSDEQYF. The CDR3 nucleotides are TGTGCCAGTAGTCCACCCAGGACGGGAAGCGACGAGCAGTACTTC.